The clone carrying this T cell receptor beta chain was seen a single time. Its antigen is currently unknown. Profiling relied on immunoSEQ multiplex PCR, and the TCRdb table lists in-frame clones only, not all of them. The sample has nearly 35,000 clones, 85% to 90% seen once. Germline V lookup: CDR1 SGHDT, CDR2 YYEEEE. V lost 4 bases, J lost 7 bases, and 7 bases stayed unmatched. The CDR3 has 14 amino acids. This record belongs to a study of T cell responses to AZD1222 COVID-19 vaccine. Study findings and constraints: Recipients of AZD1222 seropositive at baseline numbered only 5 or 6. Repertoire sampling happened only post peak T cell response. Donor demographics were predominantly white British with a female majority; clonal diversity may be underestimated.

Pooling covered second doses at about 4 or about 12 weeks. Sequenced material: peripheral blood, taken 28 days after the second AZD1222 dose. The origin of this receptor is an adult who received the AZD1222 COVID-19 vaccine. The J gene is TRBJ2-1, the V gene TRBV5-6; TRBD2 agrees at 8 bases. CDR3 loop: CASSTGTRVNEQFF. In DNA form, the CDR3 reads TGTGCCAGCAGCACCGGGACTAGAGTGAATGAGCAGTTCTTC.